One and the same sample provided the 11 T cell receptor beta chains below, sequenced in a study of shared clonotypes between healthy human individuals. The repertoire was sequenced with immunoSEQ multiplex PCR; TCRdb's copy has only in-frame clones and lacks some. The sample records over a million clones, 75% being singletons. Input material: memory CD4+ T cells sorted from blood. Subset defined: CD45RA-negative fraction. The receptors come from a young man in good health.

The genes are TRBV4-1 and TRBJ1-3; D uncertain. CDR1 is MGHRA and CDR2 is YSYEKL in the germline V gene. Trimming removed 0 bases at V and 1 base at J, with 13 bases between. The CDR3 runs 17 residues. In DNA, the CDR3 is TGCGCCAGCAGCCAAGATCCAGGAGGATCATCTGGAAACACCATATATTTT. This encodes CASSQDPGGSSGNTIYF.

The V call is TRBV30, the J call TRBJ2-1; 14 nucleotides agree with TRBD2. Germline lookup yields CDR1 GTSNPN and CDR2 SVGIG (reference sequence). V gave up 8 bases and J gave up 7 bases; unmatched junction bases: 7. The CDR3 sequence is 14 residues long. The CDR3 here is CARGLAGAWNEQFF. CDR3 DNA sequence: TGTGCCCGGGGACTAGCGGGAGCCTGGAATGAGCAGTTCTTC.

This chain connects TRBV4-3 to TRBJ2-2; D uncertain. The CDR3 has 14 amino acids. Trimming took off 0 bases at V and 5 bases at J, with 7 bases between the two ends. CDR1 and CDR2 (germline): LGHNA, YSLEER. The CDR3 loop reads CASSQDLTTGELFF. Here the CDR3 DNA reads TGCGCCAGCAGCCAAGATCTCACAACCGGGGAGCTGTTTTTT.

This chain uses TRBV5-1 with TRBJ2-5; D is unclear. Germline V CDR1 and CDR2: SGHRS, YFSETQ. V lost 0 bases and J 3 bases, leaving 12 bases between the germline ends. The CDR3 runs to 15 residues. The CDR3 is CASSLAASRKETQYF. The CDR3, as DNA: TGCGCCAGCAGCTTGGCGGCCAGCCGAAAAGAGACCCAGTACTTC.

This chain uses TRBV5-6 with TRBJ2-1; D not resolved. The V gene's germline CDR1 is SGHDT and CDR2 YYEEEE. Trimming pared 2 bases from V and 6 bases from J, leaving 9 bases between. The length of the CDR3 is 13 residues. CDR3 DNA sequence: TGTGCCAGCAGCTTCGGGCTGGTCAATGAGCAGTTCTTC. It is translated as CASSFGLVNEQFF.

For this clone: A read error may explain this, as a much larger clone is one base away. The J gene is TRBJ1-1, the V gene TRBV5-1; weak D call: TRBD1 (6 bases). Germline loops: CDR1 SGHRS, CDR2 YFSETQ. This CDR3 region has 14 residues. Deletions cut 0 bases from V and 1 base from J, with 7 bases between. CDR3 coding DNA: TGCGCCAGCAGCTTGGCCAGGGGGAACACTGAAGCTTTCTTT. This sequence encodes CASSLARGNTEAFF.

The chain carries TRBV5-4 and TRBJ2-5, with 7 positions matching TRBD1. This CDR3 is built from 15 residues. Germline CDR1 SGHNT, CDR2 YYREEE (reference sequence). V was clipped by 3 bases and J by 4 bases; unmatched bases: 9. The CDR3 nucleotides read TGTGCCAGCAGCTCTAAAGGACAGGCCTTAGAGACCCAGTACTTC. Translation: CASSSKGQALETQYF.

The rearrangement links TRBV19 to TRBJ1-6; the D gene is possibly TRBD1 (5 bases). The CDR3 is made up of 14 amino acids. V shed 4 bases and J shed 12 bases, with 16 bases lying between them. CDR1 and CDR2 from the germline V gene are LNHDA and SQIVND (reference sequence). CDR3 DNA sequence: TGTGCCAGTAGTACCGGGACGGGGTCTTTACCCCTCCACTTT. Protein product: CASSTGTGSLPLHF. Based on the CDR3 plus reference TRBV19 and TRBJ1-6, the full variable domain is DGGITQSPKYLFRKEGQNVTLSCEQNLNHDAMYWYRQDPGQGLRLIYYSQIVNDFQKGDIAEGYSVSREKKESFPLTVTSAQKNPTAFYLCASSTGTGSLPLHFGNGTRLTVT.

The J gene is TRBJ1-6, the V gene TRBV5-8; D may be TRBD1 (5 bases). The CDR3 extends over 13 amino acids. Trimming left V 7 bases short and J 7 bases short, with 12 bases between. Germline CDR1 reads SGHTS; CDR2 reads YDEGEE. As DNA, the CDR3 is TGTGCCAGCCGGGGGAAAGGGAATTCACCCCTCCACTTT. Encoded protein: CASRGKGNSPLHF.

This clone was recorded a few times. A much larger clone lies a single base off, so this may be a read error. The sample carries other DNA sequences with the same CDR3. The CDR3: CASSSGQNTGELFF. The CDR3 DNA sequence: TGTGCCAGCTCATCGGGACAGAACACCGGGGAGCTGTTTTTT. The rearrangement uses TRBV18 and TRBJ2-2; D perhaps matches TRBD1 (6 bases). The CDR3 is made up of 14 amino acids. Trimming stripped 5 bases from V and 1 base from J, with 8 bases between. Germline CDR1 reads KGHSH; CDR2 reads LQKENI.

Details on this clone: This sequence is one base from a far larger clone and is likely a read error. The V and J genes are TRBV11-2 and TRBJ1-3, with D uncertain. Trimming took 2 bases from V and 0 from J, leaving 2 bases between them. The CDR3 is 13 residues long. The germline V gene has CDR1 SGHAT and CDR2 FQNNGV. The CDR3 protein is CASSLISGNTIYF. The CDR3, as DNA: TGTGCCAGCAGCTTAATCTCTGGAAACACCATATATTTT.